Listed below are T cell receptor beta chains from one sample, sequenced in a study of identical twins. MiXCR, run by TCRdb on the 5' RACE reads, gives a single entry per CDR3 protein. The sample yields 350,000 to 600,000 distinct CDR3 sequences, 12% to 15% seen once. The same data also contributed to another study, on yellow fever vaccine responses in identical twins.

Sequenced sample: CD4+ T cells sorted from blood. The receptor set was obtained from a woman aged 18-29 years in good health. The conserved cysteine and the conserved F or W are not part of the CDR3 here.

TRBJ2-1 TRBV20-1 SARGQGRYNEQF
TRBJ2-7 TRBV20-1 SASRSDYEQY
TRBJ2-3 TRBV7-2 ASSLVGGRNTQY
TRBJ1-2 TRBV4-3 ASSQENSIYGYT
TRBJ2-3 TRBV10-3 AISESRQDTDTQY
TRBJ2-4 TRBV3-1 ASSQEWQILAKNIQY
TRBJ2-5 TRBV3-1 ASIKGARQETQY
TRBJ1-6 TRBV7-3 ASSAGGANSPLH
TRBJ2-7 TRBV11-2 ATRKLVDYEQY
TRBJ2-1 TRBV20-1 SARGSRLRNEQF
TRBJ2-3 TRBV10-3 AISEPQMDTQY
TRBJ2-5 TRBV18 ASSPRKGGETQY
TRBJ2-1 TRBV5-1 ASSKPRLAGGTFREDEQF
TRBJ2-7 TRBV6-5 ASSYRQGSSEQY
TRBJ2-5 TRBV3-1 ASSSPGTEQETQY
TRBJ2-4 TRBV10-3 AISESENIQY
TRBJ1-1 TRBV10-3 AISADRPNTEAF
TRBJ2-7 TRBV7-2 ASSLGSGLSYEQY
TRBJ2-3 TRBV7-2 ASSPGRRGRDTDTQY
TRBJ1-2 TRBV5-1 ASSYLFNYGYT
TRBJ2-7 TRBV5-1 ASSLGRNEQY
TRBJ1-2 TRBV27 ASSKDRGPQYGYT
TRBJ2-1 TRBV9 ASSTKTSGRPPIGSYNEQF
TRBJ2-7 TRBV7-9 ASSLSQGTGSYEQY
TRBJ2-2 TRBV20-1 SASPAPWDSRSPGELF
TRBJ1-1 TRBV3-1 ASSLLVGEAF
TRBJ1-1 TRBV28 ASRPTVYTEAF
TRBJ2-7 TRBV29-1 SVAKGETSGIGYEQY
TRBJ1-1 TRBV7-2 ASKQKQGRASEAF
TRBJ2-3 TRBV20-1 SALTSRSTDTQY
TRBJ2-2 TRBV3-1 ASSLTSGGTGELF
TRBJ2-1 TRBV5-1 ASSLGDRGHNEQF
TRBJ2-7 TRBV18 ASSRGDGTASLEQY
TRBJ2-7 TRBV20-1 SARKPAQGLAYEQY
TRBJ2-5 TRBV5-1 ASSTEGFQEIQY
TRBJ2-2 TRBV7-3 ASSLSGGAVGELF
TRBJ2-1 TRBV11-2 ASSLGGDNEQF
TRBJ2-7 TRBV6-5 ASSYSATRSYEQY
TRBJ1-2 TRBV20-1 SASIHQGPYGYT
TRBJ1-6 TRBV28 ASSLGGLWSPLH
TRBJ2-1 TRBV7-2 ASSGRTRIEQF
TRBJ2-3 TRBV24-1 ATSDLMGTTDTQY
TRBJ2-7 TRBV30 AWSMGPSYEQY
TRBJ1-5 TRBV12-3/TRBV12-4 ASSLADTGIKEPQH
TRBJ2-1 TRBV12-3/TRBV12-4 ASSRPSGGATEQF
TRBJ2-1 TRBV7-2 ASSLARGLAKQGGQF
TRBJ2-3 TRBV6-2/TRBV6-3 ASSQQWDRGSLPSTDTQY
TRBJ2-1 TRBV2 ASSEIRGRYNEQF
TRBJ2-4 TRBV5-1 ASSLGTGLNIQY
TRBJ2-1 TRBV12-3/TRBV12-4 ASSLGGLDNEQF
TRBJ2-7 TRBV7-9 ASSLANSGEQY
TRBJ2-7 TRBV27 ASSLYRDPNYEQY
TRBJ2-5 TRBV5-1 ASSSTGLAGETQY
TRBJ2-7 TRBV9 ASSVGPSGRAIVYEQY
TRBJ1-2 TRBV20-1 SARAGGIYGYT
TRBJ2-2 TRBV12-3/TRBV12-4 ASSLAVSGAGELF
TRBJ2-1 TRBV12-3/TRBV12-4 ASRGQGLYNEQF
TRBJ2-2 TRBV6-1 ASAPRNRGIAGELF
TRBJ2-7 TRBV5-1 ASSPGHRAYEQY
TRBJ2-7 TRBV29-1 SVPGTVPYEQY